This T cell receptor (beta chain) was sequenced during a study of beta chain features in type 1 diabetes. The overall study: The study found patients and healthy donors alike in age, gender and cell yields.

As every portion of the isolated RNA was reverse transcribed, the sequencing read expressed TCRB transcripts. Assay: immunoSEQ multiplex PCR; the TCRdb copy retains only in-frame clones and omits some. The sample lists 900,000 or so clones, roughly 15% seen once, with 0.023% in the top ten. The CDR3 runs 16 residues. The V gene's germline CDR1 is MGHDK and CDR2 SYGVNS. The V and J ends lost 6 bases and 0 bases respectively, with 15 bases between them. This rearrangement joins TRBV25-1 to TRBJ1-5, with no clear D. The clonotype was recovered from a woman under 30 in good health. Specimen: naive CD4+ T cells from blood. This CDR3 reads CASSPGLGDSNQPQHF. The CDR3 DNA sequence: TGTGCCAGCAGCCCGGGGTTGGGCGATAGCAATCAGCCCCAGCATTTT.